This TCR beta chain emerged from a study of blood T cell repertoires in COVID-19. Cohort assignment relied on participant-reported clinical history. The protocol was immunoSEQ multiplex PCR, while the TCRdb copy is restricted to in-frame clones and leaves out a portion. The sample lists roughly 330,000 clones; around 87% were seen once. Germline lookup yields CDR1 MGHDK and CDR2 SYGVNS. There are 18 residues in the CDR3. Trimming shortened V by 4 bases and J by 4 bases, and 25 bases separated the two germline ends. The source of this sequence is a woman between 25 and 40 years old who had recovered from COVID-19. Sequenced sample: PBMCs or T cells enriched from blood (not recorded which). The V call is TRBV25-1, the J call TRBJ1-2; a possible D gene is TRBD1 (5 bases). The CDR3 here is CASSGPRFRGGRRYGYTF. The CDR3 bases are TGTGCCAGCAGTGGACCACGTTTTAGGGGCGGTCGTCGCTATGGCTACACCTTC.